This T cell receptor (beta chain) was profiled in a study of Tregs in tolerant kidney transplant recipients (dated by TCRdb to 2018 to 2020). Background on the whole study: The study used TCRbeta sequencing to identify donor-specific regulatory T cells before combined kidney and bone marrow transplantation, then tracked those cells after transplant. TCRbeta repertoire sequencing was used in a few healthy controls to compare several ways of expanding Tregs specific for an allogeneic donor.

Turning to this clone: Its antigen target is currently unknown. No base qualities exist here, and no much larger clone lies one base off it.

Study-wide findings and limitations: Expanding Tregs with activated donor B cells appeared to identify the most biologically relevant and donor-specific TCRbeta repertoire. The study was limited by small patient numbers, and the findings need validation in larger populations and under other immunosuppression protocols. Although technical replication error seemed to be minimal, the question of biological reproducibility was not addressed directly.

Unstimulated Tregs (CD4+CD25+CD127-), CD4+ non-Tregs (CD4+CD25-), CD4 and CD8 cells were FACS-sorted from thawed PBMCs. Healthy control blood was obtained either as purchased buffy coats or from healthy volunteers. Healthy control blood was processed to PBMCs with a Ficoll density gradient and then cryopreserved, whereas patient PBMCs were collected both before and after transplant. Genomic DNA was extracted from sorted cells with the QIAGEN DNeasy Blood and Tissue Kit for TCRbeta CDR3 sequencing. High-throughput TCRbeta CDR3 sequencing, which included PCR amplification with bias correction and internal controls, was done commercially through immunoSEQ. The paper's processing steps were these. Unique productive TCRbeta sequences were defined by CDR3 nucleotide sequence where primers matched, otherwise by CDR3 amino acid sequence with Vbeta and Jbeta genes. Sorting error was corrected by removing sequences shared between sorted populations at a frequency ratio of 2:1 or less, and the remaining shared sequences were assigned to the higher population. Sequences were defined as donor-reactive when expanded at least 5-fold in CFSE-low cells versus unstimulated cells and present at a frequency of at least 0.01% in CFSE-low cells. Repertoire divergence was quantified by Jensen-Shannon divergence calculated from the top 100 TCRbeta sequences ranked by frequency. For samples with multiple sequencing runs, sorting error was corrected separately for each run before the runs were pooled. In TCRdb, the immuneACCESS table is reduced to in-frame sequences with V and J assigned. These tables do not hold every clone; where another copy was compared, an unresolved V gene accounts for under half, and the others remain unexplained. V and J calls plus clone size are reproduced from that table; the DNA served to infer D and trimming. Present in this sample are under 300,000 clones, about four fifths of which were seen just once. The ten largest clones take up approximately 0.69% of the sample.

The germline V gene provides CDR1 MGHRA and CDR2 YSYEKL. Trimming removed 3 bases from V and 0 bases from J, leaving 11 bases between the germline ends. Spanning cysteine to phenylalanine, the CDR3 consists of 15 amino acids. Only the CDR3 DNA stays, 45 bases, in frame from base 1. The clonotype originates from a human donor in good health. Here the chain combines TRBV4-1 and TRBJ1-1; the D gene is possibly TRBD1, with 6 bases matching. Sequencing was done on a sample of CD4+ T cells from blood. CDR3 loop: CASSQVGTMNTEAFF. The nucleotides are TGCGCCAGCAGCCAGGTTGGGACAATGAACACTGAAGCTTTCTTT.